What follows are 32 T cell receptor beta chains derived from one specimen sequenced in a study of identical twins. One entry per CDR3 protein, called by TCRdb with MiXCR from the 5' RACE reads. Here the sample spans about 810,000 distinct CDR3 sequences, roughly an eighth being singletons. These data also featured in a second study, about yellow fever vaccine responses in identical twins.

The material sequenced was PBMCs. The receptors originated from a woman younger than 30 in good health.

The rearrangement links TRBV20-1 to TRBJ2-2, with D perhaps matching TRBD2 (6 bases). V gave up 8 bases and J gave up 5 bases, with 24 bases separating them. CDR1 DFQATT and CDR2 SNEGSKA come from the germline V gene (reference sequence). The CDR3 runs to 16 residues. This CDR3 reads CSTRVAGRALTGELFF. Written as DNA, the CDR3 is TGCAGTACCCGCGTTGCGGGGCGGGCCCTTACCGGGGAGCTGTTTTTT.

This clonotype was detected only a few times. The chain combines TRBV5-5 with TRBJ2-7; 11 positions agree with TRBD1. In germline, CDR1 is SGHKS, CDR2 YYEKEE (reference sequence). This CDR3 has 18 residues. V was clipped by 1 base and J by 1 base; unmatched bases: 10. CDR3 nucleotides: TGTGCCAGCAGCTTGATCGGAGGACAGGGGGCTGGGTCCTACGAGCAGTACTTC. Amino acids: CASSLIGGQGAGSYEQYF.

This clonotype has a single count. The CDR3 DNA reads as TGTGCCAGCAGAGGGGACAAACAAGAGACCCAGTACTTC. Translation: CASRGDKQETQYF. This chain connects TRBV2 to TRBJ2-5; D possibly corresponds to TRBD1 (6 bases). Germline CDR1 is SNHLY and CDR2 is FYNNEI. This CDR3 is built from 13 residues. Trimming pared 6 bases from V and 2 bases from J, leaving 10 bases between.

This clonotype was detected only a few times. The chain recombines TRBV5-1 with TRBJ1-1; possibly TRBD1 for D (5 bases). This CDR3 region has 15 residues. The V and J ends lost 4 bases and 1 base respectively, with 14 bases between them. CDR1 is SGHRS, CDR2 YFSETQ, per germline. The chain's CDR3 is CASSRRDSTNTEAFF. The DNA of the CDR3 is TGCGCCAGCAGCCGCCGGGACTCTACGAACACTGAAGCTTTCTTT.

This clonotype was detected a few times. This chain joins TRBV7-6 and TRBJ2-2; D gene unclear. This CDR3 spans 17 amino acids. Trimming cost V 2 bases and J 2 bases, with 15 bases left between them. Germline-derived CDR1 and CDR2 are SGHVS and FNYEAQ. CDR3 protein: CASSLHLTHPNTGELFF. The CDR3 region has the DNA TGTGCCAGCAGCTTACATCTAACGCATCCTAACACCGGGGAGCTGTTTTTT. The full variable domain, completed using reference TRBV7-6 and TRBJ2-2, is GAGVSQSPRYKVTKRGQDVALRCDPISGHVSLYWYRQALGQGPEFLTYFNYEAQQDKSGLPNDRFSAERPEGSISTLTIQRTEQRDSAMYRCASSLHLTHPNTGELFFGEGSRLTVL.

This clonotype was seen ten or more times. The J gene is TRBJ2-1, the V gene TRBV10-3; 13 bases agree with TRBD2. Losses at the gene ends were 4 bases for V and 8 bases for J; bases not matched to a gene: 20. This CDR3 has 20 amino acids. From germline, CDR1 is ENHRY and CDR2 SYGVKD. CDR3 protein: CAISASTSGRSINAVYEQFF. The CDR3 DNA sequence: TGTGCCATCAGTGCCTCGACTAGCGGGAGGTCCATCAATGCCGTCTATGAGCAGTTCTTC.

This clonotype was recorded a few times. This chain connects TRBV12-3 or TRBV12-4 to TRBJ2-5; 9 positions agree with TRBD2. The CDR3 contains 15 residues. After removal of 6 bases from V and 1 base from J, the junction contained 6 bases not matched to a gene. The CDR3 loop reads CASRGAGGIQETQYF. The CDR3 nucleotides read TGTGCCAGCAGGGGAGCGGGAGGCATCCAAGAGACCCAGTACTTC.

This clonotype has more than one count but fewer than ten. The V gene is TRBV3-1, the J gene TRBJ2-3, with D perhaps assigned TRBD1 or TRBD2 (5 bases each). Trimming removed 9 bases at V and 0 bases at J, with 16 bases between. Per germline, CDR1 LGHDT and CDR2 YNNKEL (reference sequence). This CDR3 is 15 amino acids long. DNA of the CDR3: TGTGCCAGTGGGGCGGGCGTTGCTAGCACAGATACGCAGTATTTT. It encodes CASGAGVASTDTQYF.

The sample holds a few counts of this clonotype. The rearrangement links TRBV12-3 or TRBV12-4 to TRBJ2-1, with a weak D call TRBD1 (6 bases). This CDR3 has 12 residues. Trimming shortened V by 6 bases and J by 12 bases, and 15 bases separated the two germline ends. The CDR3 is CASRGQGQGQFF. The CDR3 DNA sequence: TGTGCCAGCAGGGGACAAGGTCAAGGGCAGTTCTTC.

This clonotype was counted a few times. The chain carries TRBV20-1 and TRBJ1-5; TRBD1 agrees at 9 bases. The V and J ends lost 1 base and 3 bases, in that order; junction bases with no gene match: 7. Germline lookup yields CDR1 DFQATT and CDR2 SNEGSKA (reference sequence). The CDR3 covers 16 residues. This CDR3 reads CSARGGWDRVNQPQHF. For the CDR3, the DNA is TGCAGTGCTAGAGGGGGGTGGGACAGGGTCAATCAGCCCCAGCATTTT.

This clonotype was picked up a small number of times. The V gene is TRBV10-1, the J gene TRBJ2-3, with D possibly TRBD2 on 7 matching bases. From germline, CDR1 is WNHNN and CDR2 SYGVQD (reference sequence). Trimming pared 6 bases from V and 4 bases from J, leaving 20 bases between. The CDR3 spans 16 residues. CDR3 DNA sequence: TGCGCCAGCAGCCTAAAACGAGGGGGGGCTTCAGATACGCAGTATTTT. Its translation: CASSLKRGGASDTQYF.

This clonotype was observed at least ten times. The V gene is TRBV24-1, the J gene TRBJ2-1; maybe TRBD2 (5 bases). V lost 5 bases and J lost 7, with 5 bases in between. Germline values: CDR1 KGHDR, CDR2 SFDVKD. The CDR3 consists of 11 residues. The CDR3 DNA is TGTGCCACCAGTGGAGGGAATGAGCAGTTCTTC. The encoded protein is CATSGGNEQFF.

The sample holds many counts of this clonotype. The rearrangement links TRBV4-1 to TRBJ2-3; maybe TRBD1 (5 bases). The CDR3 totals 17 residues. V lost 1 base and J 2 bases, leaving 16 bases between the germline ends. Germline V gene lookup returns CDR1 MGHRA and CDR2 YSYEKL. The CDR3 bases are TGCGCCAGCAGCCAAGGACAGTCTCGCATCATCACAGATACGCAGTATTTT. It codes for CASSQGQSRIITDTQYF.

This clonotype occurred a few times. The CDR3 DNA follows: TGTGCCAGCAGCTTAGAGGGACCCTATAATTCACCCCTCCACTTT. This encodes CASSLEGPYNSPLHF. The V call is TRBV5-8, the J call TRBJ1-6, with D possibly TRBD1 on 5 matching bases. Germline V gene data show CDR1 as SGHTS and CDR2 as YDEGEE. V was shortened by 2 bases and J by 2 bases, with 8 bases between the two germline ends. The CDR3 sequence is 15 residues long.

This clonotype was seen ten or more times. The V gene is TRBV12-3 or TRBV12-4, the J gene TRBJ2-3; D gene ambiguous. The CDR3 runs 12 residues. V gave up 6 bases and J gave up 6 bases, with 10 bases separating them. As DNA, the CDR3 is TGTGCCAGCAGCGAGTTAGGCGATACGCAGTATTTT. Its translation: CASSELGDTQYF.

This clonotype showed up many times. This sequence joins TRBV7-9 and TRBJ2-5; D is possibly TRBD1 or TRBD2 (6 bases each). The CDR3 is made up of 13 amino acids. Germline-derived CDR1 and CDR2 are SEHNR and FQNEAQ (reference sequence). Deletions cut 5 bases from V and 5 bases from J, with 12 bases between. In DNA form, the CDR3 reads TGTGCCAGCAGCCTACAGGGACTTGAGACCCAGTACTTC. It is translated as CASSLQGLETQYF. Full variable domain (missing parts from reference TRBV7-9 and TRBJ2-5): DTGVSQNPRHKITKRGQNVTFRCDPISEHNRLYWYRQTLGQGPEFLTYFQNEAQLEKSRLLSDRFSAERPKGSFSTLEIQRTEQGDSAMYLCASSLQGLETQYFGPGTRLLVL.

The V call is TRBV12-3 or TRBV12-4, the J call TRBJ2-2; D is unresolved. Trimming pared 10 bases from V and 8 bases from J, leaving 26 bases between. The CDR3 runs 16 residues. The CDR3 spells CATPRSSFRTVGELFF. CDR3 DNA sequence: TGTGCCACCCCCCGGAGCAGTTTTCGCACCGTGGGGGAGCTGTTTTTT.

The V and J genes are TRBV5-6 and TRBJ2-7, with 7 bases aligning to TRBD1. This CDR3 contains 13 residues. Germline-derived CDR1 and CDR2 are SGHDT and YYEEEE. Trimming removed 4 bases from V and 7 bases from J; junction bases left unmatched: 8. Here the CDR3 DNA reads TGTGCCAGCAGCGGCCTACAGGGGACGGAGCAGTACGTC. Translated: CASSGLQGTEQYV.

This chain connects TRBV24-1 to TRBJ2-1; 8 nucleotides match TRBD1. Germline V gene sequence: CDR1 KGHDR, CDR2 SFDVKD. The CDR3 is made up of 13 amino acids. V was clipped by 5 bases and J by 5 bases; unmatched bases: 1. CDR3 sequence: CATSGQGHNEQFF. Written as DNA, the CDR3 is TGTGCCACCAGTGGACAGGGGCACAATGAGCAGTTCTTC.

This clonotype was counted only a few times. This chain connects TRBV12-5 to TRBJ2-7, with 7 positions matching TRBD1. Per germline, CDR1 LGHNT and CDR2 FRNRAP. V shed 2 bases, J shed 5 bases, and the junction held 30 bases outside the gene matches. CDR3 size: 22 residues. CDR3: CASGLTTGFFNPERSSIDEQYF. For the CDR3, the DNA is TGTGCTAGTGGTTTGACGACAGGGTTTTTTAATCCAGAGCGCTCCAGCATAGACGAGCAGTACTTC. The whole variable domain, filled in from reference TRBV12-5 and TRBJ2-7, reads DARVTQTPRHKVTEMGQEVTMRCQPILGHNTVFWYRQTMMQGLELLAYFRNRAPLDDSGMPKDRFSAEMPDATLATLKIQPSEPRDSAVYFCASGLTTGFFNPERSSIDEQYFGPGTRLTVT.

The chain has TRBV18 and TRBJ2-7; 12 bases fit TRBD2. J lost 5 bases, V lost 2 bases, and 4 bases had no gene match. The germline V gene encodes CDR1 KGHSH and CDR2 LQKENI. The CDR3 is 15 residues long. The CDR3 DNA reads TGTGCCAGCTCACCAGGACTAGCGGGAACCAACGAGCAGTACTTC. Translated: CASSPGLAGTNEQYF.

CDR3 sequence reads: CASSESPPGKNIQYF. In DNA form, the CDR3 reads TGTGCCAGCAGTGAATCACCTCCGGGCAAAAACATTCAGTACTTC. The chain couples TRBV2 to TRBJ2-4; no definite D call. The length of the CDR3 is 15 residues. V lost 2 bases and J 3 bases, leaving 11 bases between the germline ends. Germline lookup yields CDR1 SNHLY and CDR2 FYNNEI.

The genes are TRBV10-3 and TRBJ2-1; the D gene is possibly TRBD2 (6 bases). The CDR3 is 15 amino acids. Trimming stripped 3 bases from V and 5 bases from J, with 14 bases between. The germline V gene has CDR1 ENHRY and CDR2 SYGVKD. In DNA form, the CDR3 reads TGTGCCATCAGTGAACACGGCGGGGTAAACAATGAGCAGTTCTTC. Its translation is CAISEHGGVNNEQFF.

The rearrangement uses TRBV2 and TRBJ1-4, with D tentatively TRBD1 (5 bases). The CDR3 totals 15 residues. The germline V gene encodes CDR1 SNHLY and CDR2 FYNNEI. Trimming cost V 6 bases and J 6 bases, with 17 bases left between them. This chain's CDR3 is CASSLTTDQDEKLFF. The CDR3 region has the DNA TGTGCCAGCAGCCTGACGACAGATCAGGATGAAAAACTGTTTTTT.

The V and J genes are TRBV5-1 and TRBJ2-7, with D possibly being TRBD1 or TRBD2 (5 bases each). The germline gives CDR1 SGHRS, CDR2 YFSETQ. The CDR3 is made up of 14 amino acids. V was clipped by 4 bases and J by 5 bases, with 16 bases between them. The CDR3 DNA reads TGCGCCAGCAGCCGGGACGGAACTTTCGACGAGCAGTACTTC. It codes for CASSRDGTFDEQYF. Filled out from reference TRBV5-1 and TRBJ2-7, the complete variable domain reads KAGVTQTPRYLIKTRGQQVTLSCSPISGHRSVSWYQQTPGQGLQFLFEYFSETQRNKGNFPGRFSGRQFSNSRSEMNVSTLELGDSALYLCASSRDGTFDEQYFGPGTRLTVT.

This clonotype showed up just a few times. This chain links TRBV7-9 with TRBJ2-7; D perhaps matches TRBD2 (6 bases). This CDR3 is built from 14 residues. V lost 5 bases and J 1 base, leaving 12 bases between the germline ends. Germline CDR1 SEHNR, CDR2 FQNEAQ (reference sequence). Here the CDR3 DNA reads TGTGCCAGCAGCAATACCGGGACTTCCTACGAGCAGTACTTC. This sequence encodes CASSNTGTSYEQYF.

The rearrangement joins TRBV2 to TRBJ2-2, with TRBD2 matching over 10 bases. The CDR3 totals 16 residues. Trimming at V came to 4 bases and at J to 4 bases, leaving 6 bases not matched to a gene. The germline gives CDR1 SNHLY, CDR2 FYNNEI. The CDR3 coding sequence is TGTGCCAGCAGTGCTAGCGGGGGCCGGGGCACCGGGGAGCTGTTTTTT. Translation gives CASSASGGRGTGELFF. The full variable domain, in which reference TRBV2 and TRBJ2-2 provide the parts outside the CDR3, is EPEVTQTPSHQVTQMGQEVILRCVPISNHLYFYWYRQILGQKVEFLVSFYNNEISEKSEIFDDQFSVERPDGSNFTLKIRSTKLEDSAMYFCASSASGGRGTGELFFGEGSRLTVL.

This clonotype was seen more than once but under ten times. The chain employs TRBV29-1 and TRBJ2-3, with 9 bases fitting TRBD1. Germline CDR1 is SQVTM and CDR2 is ANQGSEA. Trimming removed 8 bases from V and 2 bases from J; junction bases left unmatched: 20. The CDR3 is made up of 18 amino acids. For the CDR3, the DNA is TGCAGCTCAACGGGGACAGGGAGAGAGGGGATCTCCACAGATACGCAGTATTTT. This sequence encodes CSSTGTGREGISTDTQYF.

This clonotype came up many times. The chain is built from TRBV10-3 and TRBJ2-5; the match to TRBD1 covers 7 bases. The CDR3 has 18 amino acids. Germline V gene lookup returns CDR1 ENHRY and CDR2 SYGVKD. Unmatched junction bases numbered 14, after V lost 3 bases and J lost 1 base. The chain's CDR3 is CAISDLWKGALAQETQYF. The CDR3 DNA follows: TGTGCCATCAGTGATCTCTGGAAGGGGGCGCTGGCCCAAGAGACCCAGTACTTC.

The chain links TRBV14 to TRBJ2-1; TRBD1 aligns across 7 bases. In germline, CDR1 is SGHDN, CDR2 FVKESK. This CDR3 contains 13 residues. Losses at the gene ends were 3 bases for V and 9 bases for J; bases not matched to a gene: 5. CDR3 DNA sequence: TGTGCCAGCAGCCAGTCTACAGGGGCTGAGCAGTTCTTC. Its protein product is CASSQSTGAEQFF.

This clonotype was observed many times. J is TRBJ2-1 and V is TRBV29-1, with a possible D match to TRBD2 (6 bases). The CDR3 extends over 14 amino acids. CDR1 SQVTM and CDR2 ANQGSEA come from the germline V gene. V was clipped by 4 bases and J by 4 bases, with 14 bases between them. The CDR3 loop reads CSVVPRGSYNEQFF. DNA for the CDR3: TGCAGCGTTGTACCGCGGGGCAGTTACAATGAGCAGTTCTTC.

The chain employs TRBV28 and TRBJ2-4, with D unresolved. This CDR3 is built from 16 residues. The germline gives CDR1 MDHEN, CDR2 SYDVKM. V lost 6 bases and J lost 2, with 17 bases in between. The CDR3 here is CASRETNNNPKNIQYF. CDR3 coding DNA: TGTGCCAGCAGAGAAACCAACAACAATCCCAAAAACATTCAGTACTTC.